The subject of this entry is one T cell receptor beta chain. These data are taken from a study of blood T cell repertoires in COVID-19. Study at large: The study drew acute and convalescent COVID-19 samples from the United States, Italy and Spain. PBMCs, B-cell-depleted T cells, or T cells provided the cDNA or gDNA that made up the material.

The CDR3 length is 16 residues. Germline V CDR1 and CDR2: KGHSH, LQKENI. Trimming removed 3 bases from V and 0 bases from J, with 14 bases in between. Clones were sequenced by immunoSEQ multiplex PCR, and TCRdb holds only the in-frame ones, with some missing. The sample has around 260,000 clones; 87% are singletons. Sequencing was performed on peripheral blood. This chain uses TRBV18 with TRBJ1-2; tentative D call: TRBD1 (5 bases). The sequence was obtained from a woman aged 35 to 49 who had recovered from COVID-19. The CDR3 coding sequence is TGTGCCAGCTCACCCTGGACACGCCAAGCTAACTATGGCTACACCTTC. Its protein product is CASSPWTRQANYGYTF.